This TCR beta chain was captured in a study of early T cells in non-severe SARS-CoV-2 infection. In this sample, this clonotype turned up many times. CDR3 length: 14 residues. Germline assignment: CDR1 MNHEY and CDR2 SVGAGI. Trimming took 10 bases from V and 4 from J, leaving 19 bases between them. cDNA molecules, individually, were tagged with unique molecular identifiers. Via MiXCR, TCRdb re-called the 5' RACE reads, giving one row per CDR3 protein. The profile shows tens of thousands of distinct CDR3 sequences, about 6% of them singletons. The chain couples TRBV6-5 to TRBJ1-1, with D tentatively TRBD1 (6 bases). This material consisted of whole blood, taken at baseline. The clonotype comes from an adult who was a healthcare worker with PCR-confirmed SARS-CoV-2 infection or an uninfected control (not recorded which). The CDR3 spells CATNLGGSVTEAFF. The CDR3 nucleotides read TGTGCCACCAATTTAGGGGGGAGCGTCACTGAAGCTTTCTTT.